Below are 22 T cell receptor beta chains sequenced from a single sample in a study of blood T cell repertoires in COVID-19. TCRdb keeps only in-frame clones here, not all; method: immunoSEQ multiplex PCR. The table has about 220,000 clones, 65% to 85% seen once; the top ten hold 13%. The material sequenced was peripheral blood. These receptors came from a human donor in a cohort sampled during active COVID-19.

The chain recombines TRBV6-1 with TRBJ1-3; D gene ambiguous. The V end lost 0 bases, the J end lost 9 bases, and 12 bases lay between the germline ends. From germline, CDR1 is MNHNS and CDR2 SASEGT. The CDR3 is made up of 14 amino acids. CDR3 sequence: CASSEAGAWSTIYF. CDR3 coding DNA: TGTGCCAGCAGTGAAGCGGGTGCTTGGAGCACCATATATTTT.

V gene TRBV27 combines with J gene TRBJ2-1; 11 bases match TRBD1. V lost 5 bases to trimming and J lost 6 bases; unmatched junction nucleotides: 3. The length of the CDR3 is 14 residues. Germline lookup yields CDR1 MNHEY and CDR2 SMNVEV (reference sequence). The CDR3 protein is CASSADRGLNEQFF. The CDR3 nucleotides are TGTGCCAGCAGTGCGGACAGGGGGCTCAATGAGCAGTTCTTC.

The chain is built from TRBV27 and TRBJ1-2, with a possible D match to TRBD1 (5 bases). Germline V CDR1 and CDR2: MNHEY, SMNVEV (reference sequence). Deletions cut 6 bases from V and 8 bases from J, with 13 bases between. CDR3 size: 12 residues. The CDR3 sequence is CASSPGHGGYTF. The DNA for the CDR3 is TGTGCCAGCAGCCCCGGACATGGAGGCTACACCTTC.

This rearrangement joins TRBV6-5 to TRBJ2-5; 9 nucleotides align to TRBD1. The CDR3 runs 16 residues. The germline V gene has CDR1 MNHEY and CDR2 SVGAGI. After removal of 0 bases from V and 4 bases from J, the junction contained 6 bases not matched to a gene. CDR3 sequence (DNA): TGTGCCAGCAGTTACTCGTCACAGGGGGCCAGAGAGACCCAGTACTTC. Protein sequence: CASSYSSQGARETQYF.

CDR3 amino acids: CASAADRGSHGYTF. CDR3 in DNA: TGTGCCAGCGCAGCGGACAGGGGGTCCCATGGCTACACCTTC. The gene calls are TRBV6-4 and TRBJ1-2, with TRBD1 matching 10 bases. This CDR3 is built from 14 residues. Germline trimming cut 8 bases from V and 6 bases from J; bases unmatched to any gene: 9. The V gene's germline CDR1 is MRHNA and CDR2 SNTAGT.

The chain uses TRBV6-6 and TRBJ1-3; 8 positions match TRBD1. CDR1 is MNHNY and CDR2 is SVGAGI in the germline V gene (reference sequence). The CDR3 sequence is 16 residues long. The V and J ends lost 3 bases and 6 bases, in that order; junction bases with no gene match: 10. Here the CDR3 DNA reads TGTGCCAGCAGTTATACGCCCCGGGACAGGATAAACACCATATATTTT. Residues: CASSYTPRDRINTIYF.

The rearrangement joins TRBV5-8 to TRBJ1-1; TRBD1 agrees at 9 bases. CDR1 and CDR2 (germline): SGHTS, YDEGEE. Trimming cost V 0 bases and J 3 bases; bases outside gene matches: 6. The CDR3 runs to 16 residues. CDR3 in DNA: TGTGCCAGCAGCTTGGGGACAGGGGAATCGGACACTGAAGCTTTCTTT. Translating it yields CASSLGTGESDTEAFF.

The V and J genes are TRBV13 and TRBJ2-2; 8 bases are a match to TRBD2. The CDR3 extends over 16 amino acids. The trim removed 3 bases at V and 2 bases at J, leaving 5 bases unmatched. Germline V lookup: CDR1 PRHDT, CDR2 FYEKMQ (reference sequence). The CDR3 coding sequence is TGTGCCAGCAGCTTGTGGCGGGGGGTAAACACCGGGGAGCTGTTTTTT. This sequence encodes CASSLWRGVNTGELFF.

The rearrangement uses TRBV19 and TRBJ2-3; 8 bases align to TRBD1. CDR3 length: 16 amino acids. With V trimmed by 4 bases and J by 2 bases, 8 bases remained unmatched. Per germline, CDR1 LNHDA and CDR2 SQIVND (reference sequence). The CDR3 bases are TGTGCCAGTAGTAACCCACAGGGGGAGCTCACAGATACGCAGTATTTT. Residues: CASSNPQGELTDTQYF.

The genes are TRBV4-3 and TRBJ1-4; the match to TRBD1 covers 9 bases. CDR3 length equals 15 residues. Looked up from germline, CDR1 is LGHNA and CDR2 is YSLEER. V shed 4 bases, J shed 7 bases, and the junction held 7 bases outside the gene matches. The CDR3 DNA reads TGCGCCAGCAGCCCCGCCGGACAGGGGAGTGAAAAACTGTTTTTT. This translates into CASSPAGQGSEKLFF.

The V call is TRBV5-1, the J call TRBJ2-2, with 13 bases lining up with TRBD2. The CDR3 is 16 amino acids. The J segment lost 7 bases and the V segment lost 3 bases, leaving 6 bases of the junction unmatched. Per the germline V gene, CDR1 is SGHRS and CDR2 is YFSETQ. The CDR3 loop is CASSSTSGRLGGELFF. CDR3 sequence (DNA): TGCGCCAGCAGCTCGACTAGCGGGAGGCTAGGCGGGGAGCTGTTTTTT.

The CDR3 loop is CASSPFETNLAGEAFF. The CDR3 coding sequence is TGTGCCAGCAGCCCCTTTGAAACAAACCTAGCTGGTGAAGCTTTCTTT. The chain has TRBV11-3 and TRBJ1-1; D unclear. This CDR3 has 16 residues. With 5 bases removed from V and 7 bases from J, the gap between germline ends came to 23 bases. The V gene's germline CDR1 is SGHNT and CDR2 YENEEA.

This CDR3 reads CATRSLAEYNEQFF. The DNA for the CDR3 is TGTGCCACCCGGTCGCTAGCGGAATACAATGAGCAGTTCTTC. The chain joins TRBV19 to TRBJ2-1; 7 positions agree with TRBD2. Germline trimming cut 10 bases from V and 4 bases from J; bases unmatched to any gene: 10. CDR1 is LNHDA and CDR2 is SQIVND in the germline V gene (reference sequence). The CDR3 contains 14 residues.

CDR3 amino acids: CASSITGQANTEAFF. CDR3 DNA sequence: TGTGCCAGTAGTATCACCGGACAGGCGAACACTGAAGCTTTCTTT. The gene calls are TRBV19 and TRBJ1-1, with 7 bases matching TRBD1. The CDR3 has 15 amino acids. Germline V gives CDR1 LNHDA, CDR2 SQIVND (reference sequence). The V segment lost 3 bases and the J segment 1 base; nucleotides outside the gene matches: 5.

This sequence joins TRBV11-1 and TRBJ2-5, with D possibly TRBD2 on 5 matching bases. V was shortened by 5 bases and J by 5 bases, with 15 bases between the two germline ends. This CDR3 comprises 14 residues. Germline loops: CDR1 SGHAT, CDR2 FQDESV (reference sequence). The CDR3: CASSPLGDRETQYF. The CDR3 nucleotides are TGTGCCAGCAGCCCCCTGGGAGATCGGGAGACCCAGTACTTC.

V is TRBV13 and J is TRBJ1-5; TRBD1 agrees at 10 bases. After removal of 5 bases from V and 4 bases from J, the junction contained 11 bases not matched to a gene. Germline V gene data show CDR1 as PRHDT and CDR2 as FYEKMQ (reference sequence). This CDR3 comprises 17 residues. CDR3 DNA: TGTGCCAGCAGCCTACGTACGACAGGGGGCCTAAATCAGCCCCAGCATTTT. It is translated as CASSLRTTGGLNQPQHF. The variable domain in full, completed from reference TRBV13 and TRBJ1-5, reads AAGVIQSPRHLIKEKRETATLKCYPIPRHDTVYWYQQGPGQDPQFLISFYEKMQSDKGSIPDRFSAQQFSDYHSELNMSSLELGDSALYFCASSLRTTGGLNQPQHFGDGTRLSIL.

In this sample, this clone turned up once. The chain combines TRBV20-1 with TRBJ2-5; perhaps TRBD2 as D (6 bases). Germline CDR1 reads DFQATT; CDR2 reads SNEGSKA (reference sequence). This CDR3 region has 11 residues. The CDR3 reads CGRWAGETQYF. The CDR3 bases are TGCGGAAGGTGGGCGGGGGAGACCCAGTACTTC.

This clone was detected ten times or more. This chain uses TRBV10-3 with TRBJ2-7; D ambiguous. Trimming removed 3 bases from V and 2 bases from J, with 2 bases in between. CDR1 and CDR2 (germline): ENHRY, SYGVKD. The CDR3 sequence is 11 residues long. CDR3 loop: CAISDAYEQYF. DNA of the CDR3: TGTGCCATCAGTGACGCCTACGAGCAGTACTTC.

The rearrangement joins TRBV5-1 to TRBJ1-1; unclear D gene. With 4 bases removed from V and 3 bases from J, the gap between germline ends came to 13 bases. The CDR3 runs to 14 residues. Looked up from germline, CDR1 is SGHRS and CDR2 is YFSETQ. The CDR3 region has the DNA TGCGCCAGCAGCCCCGAAATACTGGACACTGAAGCTTTCTTT. Encoded protein: CASSPEILDTEAFF.

The sample holds many counts of this clone. V gene TRBV7-6 combines with J gene TRBJ2-3; tentative D call: TRBD2 (6 bases). This CDR3 region has 16 residues. Trimming took 1 base from V and 4 from J, leaving 15 bases between them. CDR1 and CDR2 (germline): SGHVS, FNYEAQ. CDR3 amino acids: CASSLEYSRRADTQYF. CDR3 nucleotides: TGTGCCAGCAGCTTAGAATACAGCCGGAGGGCAGATACGCAGTATTTT.

The V call is TRBV14, the J call TRBJ1-1; the D is unclear. Germline V CDR1 and CDR2: SGHDN, FVKESK. The CDR3 loop spans 11 amino acids. V was clipped by 5 bases and J by 7 bases, with 8 bases between them. The CDR3 coding sequence is TGTGCCAGCAGCGCTTTCGGTGAAGCTTTCTTT. It translates to CASSAFGEAFF.

The chain recombines TRBV27 with TRBJ2-4; no firm D call. In germline, CDR1 is MNHEY, CDR2 SMNVEV (reference sequence). Trimming cost V 6 bases and J 2 bases, with 17 bases left between them. This CDR3 comprises 16 residues. The CDR3 DNA reads TGTGCCAGCAGATCTACTACTGGGTTTCCCAAAAACATTCAGTACTTC. Residues: CASRSTTGFPKNIQYF.